Below, one T cell receptor (beta chain) is given with its context. This clone has only one observation. Its recognized antigen is unknown. No per-base quality is available; no much larger clone lies one base away. The cohort comprised under 700 healthy bone marrow donors. At the time of sampling, all cohort members were nominally healthy, though unrecorded immune exposures were likely present. CMV serostatus was recorded as positive for about 300 and negative for about 50% of the roughly 670 cohort members, whereas no CMV serostatus was recorded for the donor in question. Each donor provided a peripheral blood sample, and peripheral blood mononuclear cells were used for TCR beta sequencing. Genomic DNA extraction from the blood cell samples was performed with the Qiagen DNeasy Blood Extraction Kit. This entry is derived from a study of cytomegalovirus exposure and HLA in healthy donors (TCRdb year 2017). Some background on the complete study: An earlier analysis of several hundred of the donors reported 276 Gb of sequence data and roughly 110 million unique TCR beta sequences from 150 million to 200 million T cells. In an earlier analysis of 587 of the donors, high-throughput TCR beta sequencing was used to judge whether each TCR beta V gene segment behaved as functional or pseudogenic. The T cell repertoires of 700 or so subjects were profiled by immunosequencing and related to cytomegalovirus serostatus. Genome-wide SNP genotypes for about three fifths of the roughly 700 donors were used in a later genetic analysis, which treated that subset as a discovery cohort. Among a few hundred genotyped donors of the cohort, an average of roughly 240,000 unique TCR beta nucleotide sequences were sequenced per donor, roughly 20% of them non-productive. Among the approximately 430 genotyped donors, approximately 81% belonged to the genetic ancestry cluster associated with self-reported Caucasian donors. Donor age, sex, ethnicity and CMV serostatus were compiled together with the repertoire data. A later analysis re-examined previously published TCR beta repertoires from 610 or so donors and added high-resolution HLA genotyping to investigate patterns of TCR occurrence. In the later analysis, no new phenotypic data were used to find candidate immune exposures; instead, reliance was placed on TCR beta sequences and their occurrence across donors. An early release covering roughly 600 HLA-typed donors comprised about 320 gigabases of sequencing data and approximately 85 million unique TCR sequences. Class I and class II HLA loci were covered by the typing at four-digit resolution. Several DR-DQ haplotypes were handled as single units for association and clustering because linkage in the cohort was strong. The aim of the study was to test whether cataloging public T cell receptors could identify signatures of past pathogen exposure. The number of typed donors differed by locus: about 620-640 for A, B, C, DRB1 and DQB1; some 500 for DQA1; 606 for DPA1; and about 470 for DPB1. All discovery cohort repertoires had been generated using a single sequencing platform. Besides the first cohort of approximately 710 subjects, a separate validation cohort made up of 95 to 150 different subjects was used. To predict cytomegalovirus infection status, the study brought together high-throughput TCR immunosequencing, statistical association of individual TCRs with disease status, and machine learning.

The CDR3 contains 14 residues, cysteine and phenylalanine counted. The retained sequence is limited to the CDR3, 42 bases, with the frame set at the first base. The germline V gene gives CDR1 as MNHEY and CDR2 as SVGAGI. After removal of 5 bases from V and 0 bases from J, the junction retains 2 bases not matched to a gene. Libraries were prepared through the immunoSEQ multiplex PCR assay. For the multiplex PCR, a mixture combining 60 forward primers for TCR Vbeta segments and 13 reverse primers for TCR Jbeta segments was used. The CDR3 region of rearranged TCR beta genes was amplified from genomic DNA by a multiplex PCR assay. On the Illumina HiSeq System, the amplified TCR beta libraries were sequenced as 87-base-pair reads. The authors' analysis ran thus. In a later analysis, tens of millions of unique TCR beta chains were counted across the roughly 670 repertoires, and around 10 million of these chains were shared by at least two donors. A nearest-neighbor algorithm error-corrected the raw reads and collapsed the reads into unique sequences, merging closely related sequences to remove PCR and sequencing errors. Alignment of CDR3 sequences to IMGT reference sequences was used to assign V, D and J gene segments. For a sequence to be retained, a match of at least six nucleotides was required to both a V gene segment and a J gene segment. Rearrangements were classified as productive when the CDR3 lacked stop codons and remained in frame with V and J, and all other rearrangements were classified as non-productive. CDR3 was defined according to IMGT convention as the region running from the second conserved V-encoded cysteine to the conserved J-encoded phenylalanine. The earlier analysis of some 600 of the donors excluded sequences that lacked an unambiguous match to a single V gene segment. An earlier analysis of 587 of the donors classified V segments as functional when productive rearrangements were above 56.7% and as segregating when the standard deviation between donors was above 5%. To diagnose cytomegalovirus status from the catalog of TCR beta chain sequences, a statistical classification framework was built. A later analysis assigned V and J genes by comparing TCR nucleotide sequences with IMGT/GENE-DB human TR gene sequences. The TCRdist pipeline was used in a later analysis to assign CDR3 sequences and most-parsimonious VDJ recombination scenarios. A later analysis defined each TCR beta chain by its CDR3 amino acid sequence plus V-gene family, and excluded reads lacking a unique V-gene family. As a way to deal with suspected cross-contamination and a sequencing artifact, a later analysis dropped roughly 600 nucleotide sequences that were highly shared and had low generation probability. In a later analysis, a clonal expansion index was calculated for each public chain from normalized within-repertoire ranks of inferred template counts. A later analysis computed generation probabilities with a VDJ recombination model fitted to out-of-frame rearrangements, and checked the results against IGoR. In a later analysis, TCR-TCR, TCR-HLA and TCR-CMV co-occurrence was scored with hypergeometric tests, and a repertoire-size bias correction was applied to TCR pairs. In a later analysis, false discovery rates were estimated by permuting HLA or CMV assignments 20 times. In a later analysis, co-occurring TCRs were grouped using DBSCAN, with TCRdist sequence similarity added in when clustering inside HLA-allele-positive subsets. For co-occurrence clustering, repertoires with fewer than 30,000 or more than 120,000 public chains were excluded, along with about five repertoires with anomalous nucleotide sharing. TCRdb took this table from immuneACCESS and kept in-frame rearrangements with V and J called. Such tables lack part of the clones; where checked against another copy, unresolved V genes explain under half of the gap, and the rest is unexplained. From that table come the V and J calls and clone size; the DNA was used to work out D and trimming. Within this sample are about 230,000 clones, with under 90% of them counted one time only. The ten largest clones take up about 1.2% of the sample.

Study-level results and caveats: In a later analysis, HLA-associated TCR beta chains were found to be more clonally expanded and to have lower generation probabilities than equally common non-associated chains. In a later analysis, TCR association rates were found to vary across HLA loci, with the most associated TCRs seen for DRB1 alleles and the fewest for HLA-C alleles. When HLA alleles, especially DR and DQ, strongly co-occurred, attributing TCR associations to individual alleles was difficult. The earlier analysis of about 600 of the donors excluded approximately 17 rarely observed V segments, including chromosome 9 orphons, because counts were too low. Three of the identified cytomegalovirus-associated TCR beta chains were confirmed in vitro to be specific for cytomegalovirus antigens. V-gene and J-gene trimming of TCR beta chains was associated with a missense DCLRE1C variant in a later genetic analysis, and the association was replicated in an independent cohort. The authors suggested that the approach could potentially be extended to other disease states and immunological phenotypes. For the cohort, immune exposure information was limited to CMV serostatus. Because the 87-base-pair reads could not distinguish some IMGT-functional V segments, including TRBV6-2 and TRBV6-3, those segments were excluded. HLA typing was unavailable for some donors at each locus, so association tests used only the typed subset. The presence/absence analyses assumed that sequencing depth was roughly uniform across donors, and that assumption may not be true. According to a later analysis, most CMV-associated TCR beta chains appeared to be HLA-restricted, and the HLA associations seemed to be driven largely by CMV exposure. A later genetic analysis reported fewer N-insertions in productive TCRs among donors in an Asian-associated ancestry cluster than the roughly 620-donor mean. A group of highly shared sequence variants was considered likely to be a technical artifact of the sequencing pipeline. This cohort had only TCR beta chains sequenced, and the lack of alpha or paired-chain data limited which features could be detected. Most TCR sequences were seen in very few donors, while some public TCRs were found in many individuals. Linkage disequilibrium might explain the correlated functional status among segregating V segments, but an unknown experimental factor could not be excluded. In a later analysis, 16,951 TCR beta sequences were associated with specific HLA alleles at a false discovery rate of 0.05. In an earlier analysis of 500 to 650 of the donors, most TCR beta V segments appeared in productive rearrangements about 87% or about 30% of the time, broadly matching IMGT annotations. A total of 164 TCR beta chains were listed by the study as associated with cytomegalovirus. Several of the top co-occurrence clusters appeared to be linked to parvovirus B19, influenza, CMV and Epstein-Barr virus, according to a later analysis. Cytomegalovirus status was reported to be diagnosed by the classifier with high specificity and sensitivity in both the original and validation cohorts. A further reported finding was that TCR beta sequences accurately predicted the HLA-A and HLA-B alleles for most subjects in the first cohort.

Sequencing used PBMCs. The rearrangement joined TRBV6-5 to TRBJ2-3; 7 bases in the middle match TRBD2. The TCR originated in a human donor in good health. The encoded CDR3 is CASSLAESTDTQYF. In nucleotide form, the sequence is TGTGCCAGCAGTCTAGCGGAGAGCACAGATACGCAGTATTTT.